This T cell receptor (beta chain) was captured by sequencing in a study of T cell responses to AZD1222 COVID-19 vaccine. Combined were second doses at about 4 or about 12 weeks. In the case of this clone: Its matching antigen is unknown.

Produced via immunoSEQ multiplex PCR; TCRdb's table is partial and in-frame only. The sample shows fewer than 120,000 clones, less than 95% of them seen only once. Overall study results and limits: After the peak T cell response, and only then, were repertoires sampled. Nearly half of spike-specific TCRs reportedly target variant regions that are unmutated in the B.1.351 and B.1.1.7 variants.

Source: peripheral blood, taken 28 days after the second AZD1222 dose. The receptor's source is an adult who received the AZD1222 COVID-19 vaccine.

As DNA, the CDR3 is TGTGCCAGTAGAACGGGACAGGGGGCCTTTGGCTACACCTTC. Its translation: CASRTGQGAFGYTF. The genes are TRBV19 and TRBJ1-2, with TRBD1 identical over 12 bases. The CDR3 has 14 residues. Germline CDR1 and CDR2: LNHDA and SQIVND (reference sequence). Germline trimming cut 6 bases from V and 7 bases from J; bases unmatched to any gene: 6.